One and the same sample provided the 30 T cell receptor beta chains below, sequenced in a study of blood T cell repertoires in COVID-19. The repertoire was sequenced with immunoSEQ multiplex PCR; TCRdb's copy has only in-frame clones and lacks some. The table lists about 190,000 clones, approximately 82% of them singletons. Material for sequencing was PBMCs or T cells enriched from blood (not recorded which). Every receptor here comes from a woman aged 55-75 years with acute COVID-19.

The chain combines TRBV5-1 with TRBJ2-2; D perhaps matches TRBD2 (6 bases). Trimming pared 2 bases from V and 1 base from J, leaving 12 bases between. The CDR3 consists of 16 residues. CDR1 and CDR2 (germline): SGHRS, YFSETQ. The DNA of the CDR3 is TGCGCCAGCAGCTTCGGGGGAACGGGGAACACCGGGGAGCTGTTTTTT. Its translation is CASSFGGTGNTGELFF.

With respect to this clone: This specimen includes other DNA sequences encoding the same CDR3. The chain links TRBV28 to TRBJ1-2; D is ambiguous. Trimming cost V 6 bases and J 3 bases, with 5 bases left between them. The germline CDR1 and CDR2 sequences are MDHEN and SYDVKM. There are 11 residues in the CDR3. The CDR3 loop reads CASSSDYGYTF. The CDR3 region has the DNA TGTGCCAGCAGCTCGGACTATGGCTACACCTTC.

Comments on this clone: Germline is not matched at one junction end, which may reflect a read error. The V call is TRBV5-4, the J call TRBJ2-7; 9 bases line up with TRBD1. CDR1 is SGHNT and CDR2 is YYREEE in the germline V gene (reference sequence). The CDR3 extends over 12 amino acids. This CDR3 reads CASSFLGQGLSF. CDR3 nucleotides: TGTGCCAGCAGCTTCTTGGGACAGGGTCTGAGCTTC.

The CDR3 loop reads CATSDLGGLGDNEQFF. The CDR3 DNA reads TGTGCCACCAGTGACCTGGGGGGGTTAGGGGACAATGAGCAGTTCTTC. V is TRBV24-1 and J is TRBJ2-1; the match to TRBD2 covers 7 bases. The CDR3 contains 16 residues. With V trimmed by 4 bases and J by 5 bases, 10 bases remained unmatched. Germline CDR1 reads KGHDR; CDR2 reads SFDVKD.

The chain couples TRBV10-3 to TRBJ2-5; a weak D match, TRBD2 (6 bases). The CDR3 consists of 17 residues. V shed 3 bases and J shed 5 bases, with 22 bases lying between them. The germline gives CDR1 ENHRY, CDR2 SYGVKD. CDR3 region: CAISDSPRGGSRETQYF. The CDR3 DNA reads TGTGCCATCAGTGATTCCCCCCGGGGAGGAAGTCGGGAGACCCAGTACTTC.

V and J are TRBV27 and TRBJ2-1, with D possibly matching TRBD2 (5 bases). V lost 5 bases, J lost 4 bases, and 18 bases lay in between. The CDR3 spans 16 residues. In germline, CDR1 is MNHEY, CDR2 SMNVEV (reference sequence). This CDR3 reads CASSHSRELEYNEQFF. As DNA, the CDR3 is TGTGCCAGCAGTCATAGCCGGGAACTAGAGTACAATGAGCAGTTCTTC.

This chain joins TRBV10-1 and TRBJ1-1; weak D call: TRBD1 (5 bases). The CDR3 totals 15 residues. Looked up from germline, CDR1 is WNHNN and CDR2 is SYGVQD (reference sequence). The V end lost 0 bases, the J end lost 5 bases, and 13 bases lay between the germline ends. CDR3 sequence reads: CASSESAGLGTEAFF. The CDR3 DNA sequence: TGCGCCAGCAGTGAGTCGGCGGGACTGGGAACTGAAGCTTTCTTT.

This chain uses TRBV6-5 with TRBJ1-2, with D possibly TRBD1 on 5 matching bases. This CDR3 is 14 amino acids long. Germline V gene lookup returns CDR1 MNHEY and CDR2 SVGAGI. The V gene lost 6 bases and the J gene lost 7 bases, with 18 bases spanning the gap. The CDR3 here is CASRAERQGGGYTF. The CDR3 region has the DNA TGTGCCAGCAGAGCCGAGAGGCAGGGCGGTGGCTACACCTTC.

The CDR3: CASRAGWNTEAFF. In DNA form, the CDR3 reads TGTGCCAGTAGAGCGGGCTGGAACACTGAAGCTTTCTTT. J is TRBJ1-1 and V is TRBV19; unclear D gene. The germline gives CDR1 LNHDA, CDR2 SQIVND (reference sequence). Between the trimmed V and J ends, which lost 6 bases and 1 base, there was a span of 9 bases. CDR3 length equals 13 residues.

This clone was picked up a small number of times. The J gene is TRBJ1-2, the V gene TRBV4-3; D not resolved. Germline V lookup: CDR1 LGHNA, CDR2 YSLEER. V was shortened by 4 bases and J by 4 bases, with 13 bases between the two germline ends. This CDR3 spans 14 amino acids. The CDR3 coding sequence is TGCGCCAGCAGCCGGGCACCCGAGATCTATGGCTACACCTTC. It encodes CASSRAPEIYGYTF.

The CDR3 reads CASSPTDAVGGEKLFF. CDR3 DNA: TGTGCCAGCTCACCGACGGACGCAGTCGGAGGTGAAAAACTGTTTTTT. The rearrangement links TRBV18 to TRBJ1-4; D remains ambiguous. Per the germline V gene, CDR1 is KGHSH and CDR2 is LQKENI. Deletions cut 3 bases from V and 7 bases from J, with 18 bases between. CDR3 length: 16 amino acids.

The chain uses TRBV27 and TRBJ2-7; 9 bases agree with TRBD1. V was pared by 7 bases and J by 2 bases, with 9 bases of the junction left unmatched. The CDR3 is 15 residues long. Germline V CDR1 and CDR2: MNHEY, SMNVEV (reference sequence). The CDR3 loop is CASTPRTGVTYEQYF. The CDR3 region has the DNA TGTGCCAGCACCCCCAGGACAGGGGTAACCTACGAGCAGTACTTC.

This clone appeared a single time. This sequence joins TRBV30 and TRBJ1-4; 7 bases agree with TRBD1. V lost 2 bases, J lost 4 bases, and 4 bases stayed unmatched. The germline V gene encodes CDR1 GTSNPN and CDR2 SVGIG (reference sequence). This CDR3 has 14 residues. The CDR3 is CAWSRDSFNEKLFF. As DNA, the CDR3 is TGTGCCTGGAGTAGGGACAGCTTTAATGAAAAACTGTTTTTT.

The chain employs TRBV6-1 and TRBJ2-7; the match to TRBD2 covers 7 bases. V shed 0 bases, J shed 0 bases, and the junction held 8 bases outside the gene matches. The CDR3 is 17 amino acids. Germline V gene data show CDR1 as MNHNS and CDR2 as SASEGT. The CDR3 loop is CASSEALAEINSYEQYF. Here the CDR3 DNA reads TGTGCCAGCAGTGAAGCCCTAGCGGAGATTAACTCCTACGAGCAGTACTTC.

This chain links TRBV5-4 with TRBJ1-4; D not certain. V was shortened by 4 bases and J by 2 bases, with 21 bases between the two germline ends. The CDR3 sequence is 18 residues long. Germline V gene lookup returns CDR1 SGHNT and CDR2 YYREEE (reference sequence). The CDR3 loop reads CASSIRSAPRRTNEKLFF. The CDR3 DNA is TGTGCCAGCAGCATCAGGTCCGCACCCCGTCGGACTAATGAAAAACTGTTTTTT.

This clone was detected a few times. The J gene is TRBJ1-1, the V gene TRBV7-9, with D possibly TRBD1 on 6 matching bases. The V gene's germline CDR1 is SEHNR and CDR2 FQNEAQ (reference sequence). The CDR3 runs to 14 residues. The V and J ends lost 2 bases and 1 base respectively, with 8 bases between them. This CDR3 is CASSLMTGNTEAFF. The CDR3 DNA follows: TGTGCCAGCAGCTTAATGACAGGGAACACTGAAGCTTTCTTT.

This clone was found a few times. V and J are TRBV20-1 and TRBJ1-2, with 8 bases that match TRBD1. The CDR3 extends over 13 amino acids. V lost 4 bases and J lost 8; bases outside the gene matches: 9. CDR1 DFQATT and CDR2 SNEGSKA come from the germline V gene (reference sequence). The CDR3 protein is CSATEAQGVGYTF. CDR3 nucleotide sequence: TGCAGTGCTACTGAGGCACAGGGGGTCGGCTACACCTTC.

The chain uses TRBV7-9 and TRBJ2-3, with D maybe TRBD1 (5 bases). Trimming left V 0 bases short and J 6 bases short, with 10 bases between. Germline V gives CDR1 SEHNR, CDR2 FQNEAQ (reference sequence). This CDR3 is 14 amino acids long. CDR3 amino acids: CASSLAQGKDTQYF. For the CDR3, the DNA is TGTGCCAGCAGCTTAGCGCAGGGAAAGGATACGCAGTATTTT.

This chain joins TRBV7-2 and TRBJ2-1; the match to TRBD2 covers 9 bases. V lost 1 base and J lost 13; bases outside the gene matches: 14. CDR1 and CDR2 from the germline V gene are SGHTA and FQGNSA. CDR3 size: 16 residues. The CDR3 DNA reads as TGTGCCAGCAGCTTAGTGCGTATGGGGCGGGAGGGCCTTCAGTTCTTC. Translating gives CASSLVRMGREGLQFF. The complete variable domain, with remaining parts taken from reference TRBV7-2 and TRBJ2-1, reads GAGVSQSPSNKVTEKGKDVELRCDPISGHTALYWYRQSLGQGLEFLIYFQGNSAPDKSGLPSDRFSAERTGGSVSTLTIQRTQQEDSAVYLCASSLVRMGREGLQFFGPGTRLTVL.

This rearrangement joins TRBV4-2 to TRBJ2-7; 10 nucleotides line up with TRBD2. V lost 1 base to trimming and J lost 3 bases; unmatched junction nucleotides: 12. This CDR3 contains 18 residues. Looked up from germline, CDR1 is LGHNA and CDR2 is YNFKEQ. The CDR3 is CASSQAPSGTSVFYEQYF. The CDR3 coding sequence is TGTGCCAGCAGCCAAGCTCCTTCCGGGACTAGCGTATTCTACGAGCAGTACTTC.

This chain's CDR3 is CASSFPGLGAYGYTF. The DNA of the CDR3 is TGTGCCAGCAGCTTCCCCGGGTTGGGGGCCTATGGCTACACCTTC. This rearrangement joins TRBV7-9 to TRBJ1-2; maybe TRBD1 (6 bases). CDR1 is SEHNR, CDR2 FQNEAQ, per germline (reference sequence). Between the trimmed V and J ends, which lost 3 bases and 4 bases, there was a span of 15 bases. The CDR3 length is 15 residues.

The rearrangement uses TRBV6-2 or TRBV6-3 and TRBJ1-1; D is unclear. Deletions cut 3 bases from V and 6 bases from J, with 5 bases between. Looked up from germline, CDR1 is MNHEY and CDR2 is SVGEGT. The CDR3 spans 11 residues. The DNA of the CDR3 is TGTGCCAGCAGTTATCTGTCTGAAGCTTTCTTT. Translating it yields CASSYLSEAFF.

This rearrangement joins TRBV7-7 to TRBJ2-3, with 8 bases identical to TRBD2. Trimming cost V 1 base and J 6 bases; bases outside gene matches: 9. The germline V gene has CDR1 SSHAT and CDR2 FNYEAQ (reference sequence). The CDR3 totals 16 residues. The CDR3 spells CASSLGSGGGSDTQYF. CDR3 DNA sequence: TGTGCCAGCAGCTTAGGGAGCGGGGGCGGGTCGGATACGCAGTATTTT.

The chain recombines TRBV28 with TRBJ2-2, with 10 bases lining up with TRBD1. This CDR3 is built from 15 residues. V shed 4 bases, J shed 5 bases, and the junction held 4 bases outside the gene matches. Per the germline V gene, CDR1 is MDHEN and CDR2 is SYDVKM. Here the CDR3 reads CASSSRQGATGELFF. CDR3 in DNA: TGTGCCAGCAGTTCTAGACAGGGGGCGACCGGGGAGCTGTTTTTT.

In this sample, this clone turned up once. The CDR3 region has the DNA TGTGCCAGCAGCGTCGGACAGGGGGCCTCCTACGAGCAGTACGTC. It encodes CASSVGQGASYEQYV. The gene calls are TRBV6-5 and TRBJ2-7; 11 positions agree with TRBD1. CDR3 length equals 15 residues. V shed 6 bases and J 0 bases; nucleotides not matched to a gene: 4. Germline V lookup: CDR1 MNHEY, CDR2 SVGAGI.

The rearrangement joins TRBV30 to TRBJ2-5, with TRBD1 matching 9 bases. CDR3 length: 17 amino acids. The J segment lost 3 bases and the V segment lost 3 bases, leaving 14 bases of the junction unmatched. Germline CDR1 reads GTSNPN; CDR2 reads SVGIG (reference sequence). CDR3 amino acids: CAWRLSPGQGRKETQYF. Written as DNA, the CDR3 is TGTGCCTGGAGACTATCTCCGGGACAGGGTAGGAAAGAGACCCAGTACTTC.

The chain joins TRBV19 to TRBJ2-4, with a tentative D call TRBD2 (5 bases). CDR3 size: 15 residues. Trimming shortened V by 7 bases and J by 3 bases, and 16 bases separated the two germline ends. Germline V gene sequence: CDR1 LNHDA, CDR2 SQIVND (reference sequence). CDR3 in amino acids: CASTSRGIGKNIQYF. The CDR3 coding sequence is TGTGCCAGTACCTCACGGGGTATAGGCAAAAACATTCAGTACTTC.

The J gene is TRBJ1-6, the V gene TRBV7-2; 8 positions match TRBD1. Germline trimming cut 2 bases from V and 8 bases from J; bases unmatched to any gene: 5. The CDR3 totals 15 residues. The V gene's germline CDR1 is SGHTA and CDR2 FQGNSA. CDR3 protein: CASSLTTGGHSPLHF. The CDR3 DNA follows: TGTGCCAGCAGCTTAACCACAGGGGGGCATTCACCCCTCCACTTT.

CDR3 in amino acids: CASSLQGWGDTEAFF. The CDR3 DNA is TGTGCCAGCAGCTTACAAGGGTGGGGGGACACTGAAGCTTTCTTT. The chain combines TRBV7-2 with TRBJ1-1; weak D call: TRBD1 (5 bases). The CDR3 is 15 amino acids. CDR1 and CDR2 (germline): SGHTA, FQGNSA. Trimming removed 2 bases at V and 3 bases at J, with 13 bases between.

This clone was seen a few times. This sequence joins TRBV29-1 and TRBJ1-3; D ambiguous. Germline CDR1 and CDR2: SQVTM and ANQGSEA. This CDR3 is 11 amino acids long. V lost 8 bases and J 0 bases, leaving 5 bases between the germline ends. CDR3 residues: CSTYSGNTIYF. As DNA, the CDR3 is TGCAGCACTTACTCTGGAAACACCATATATTTT.